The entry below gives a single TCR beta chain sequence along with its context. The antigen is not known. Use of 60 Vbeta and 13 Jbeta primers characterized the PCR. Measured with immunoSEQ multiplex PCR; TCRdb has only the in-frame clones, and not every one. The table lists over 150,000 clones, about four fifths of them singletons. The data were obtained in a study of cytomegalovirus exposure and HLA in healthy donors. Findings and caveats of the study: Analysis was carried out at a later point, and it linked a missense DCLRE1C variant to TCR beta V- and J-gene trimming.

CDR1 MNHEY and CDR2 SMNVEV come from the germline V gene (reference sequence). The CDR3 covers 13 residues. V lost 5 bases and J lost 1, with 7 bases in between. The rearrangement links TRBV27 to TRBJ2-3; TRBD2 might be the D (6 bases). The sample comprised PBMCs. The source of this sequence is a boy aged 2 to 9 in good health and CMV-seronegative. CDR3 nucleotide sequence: TGTGCCAGCAGTAGACTAGGCACAGATACGCAGTATTTT. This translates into CASSRLGTDTQYF.